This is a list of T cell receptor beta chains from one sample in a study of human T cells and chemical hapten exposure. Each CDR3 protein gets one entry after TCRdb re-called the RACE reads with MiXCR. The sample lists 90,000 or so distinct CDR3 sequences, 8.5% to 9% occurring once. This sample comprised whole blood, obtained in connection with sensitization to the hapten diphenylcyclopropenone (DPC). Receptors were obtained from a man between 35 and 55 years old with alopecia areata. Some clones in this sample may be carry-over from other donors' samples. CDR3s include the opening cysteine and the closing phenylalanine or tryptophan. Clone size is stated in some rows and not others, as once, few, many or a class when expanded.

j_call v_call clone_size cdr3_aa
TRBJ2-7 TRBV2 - CATNRSPEQYF
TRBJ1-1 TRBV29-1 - CSVDRSAEAFF
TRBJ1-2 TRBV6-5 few CASSYYLGSYGYTF
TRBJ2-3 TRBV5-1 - CASSRTLAGTSTDTQYF
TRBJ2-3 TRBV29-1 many CSANGLHTDTQYF
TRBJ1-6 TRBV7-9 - CASSSGTGGDSPLHF
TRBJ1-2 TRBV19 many CASSSMRAPGDQYGYTF
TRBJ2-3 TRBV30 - CAWKGLADTQYF
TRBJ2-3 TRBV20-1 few CSARAQESTDTQYF
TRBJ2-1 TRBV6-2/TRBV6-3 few CASTGAGFYNEQFF
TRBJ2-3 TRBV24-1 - CATSDRQGSGLDTQYF
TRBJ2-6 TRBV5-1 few CASSLIRAGANVLTF
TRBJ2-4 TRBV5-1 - CASSLDRAGIQYF
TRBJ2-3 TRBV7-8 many CASSLVGDSADTQYF
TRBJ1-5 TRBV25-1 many CASSPQGGSNQPQHF
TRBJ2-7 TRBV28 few CASRSGTGIVDEQYF
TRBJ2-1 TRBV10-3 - CAVRTSRLSNGQFF
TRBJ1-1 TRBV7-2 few CASSFVGRGNTEAFF
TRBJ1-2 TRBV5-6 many CASSLMTGGDGYTF
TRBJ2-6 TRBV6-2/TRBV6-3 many CASSPPQRMSSGANVLTF
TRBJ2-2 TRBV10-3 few CAISESSGGTGELFF
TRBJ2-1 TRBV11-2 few CASSLDWTTHNEQFF
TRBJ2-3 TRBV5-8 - CASSPFGLLAGGTDTQYF
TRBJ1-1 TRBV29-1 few CSVERDTEAFF
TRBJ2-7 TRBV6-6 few CASSGGHPYEQYF
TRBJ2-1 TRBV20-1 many CSARDKAGGWGEQFF
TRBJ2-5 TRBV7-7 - CASSLEGGLGETQYF
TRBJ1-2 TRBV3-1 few CASSPLSSDRNYGYTF
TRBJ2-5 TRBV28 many CASRTVAGQETQYF
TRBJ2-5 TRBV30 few CAWSYQGKETQYF
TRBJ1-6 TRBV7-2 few CASSLDSNSYNSPLHF
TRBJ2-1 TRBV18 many CASSPPHRGGADEQFF
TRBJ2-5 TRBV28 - CASSLSSAGQETQYF
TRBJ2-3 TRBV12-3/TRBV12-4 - CASSLALAGGYTDTQYF
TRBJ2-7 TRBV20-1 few CSARDWAGAGEQYF
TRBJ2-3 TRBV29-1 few CSVESGRATDTQYF
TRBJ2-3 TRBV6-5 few CASSGLAGAVTDTQYF
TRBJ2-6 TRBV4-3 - CASSHDFNSGANVLTF
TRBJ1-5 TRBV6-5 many CASSSPPNQPQHF
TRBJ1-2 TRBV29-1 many CSVYGSTNYGYTF
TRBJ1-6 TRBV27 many CASSFPGINSPLHF
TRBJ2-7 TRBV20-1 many CSARMGTFSSYEQYF
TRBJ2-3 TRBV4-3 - CASSQEGQGVGTQYF
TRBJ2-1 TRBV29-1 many CSVEGTSSYNEQFF
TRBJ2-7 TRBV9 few CASSLRGDEQYF
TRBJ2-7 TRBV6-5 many CASSANSGTGGSYEQYF
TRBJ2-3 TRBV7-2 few CASSLGQGVDTQYF
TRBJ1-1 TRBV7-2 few CASSPRTENTEAFF
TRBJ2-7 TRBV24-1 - CATSDARLAGINEQYF
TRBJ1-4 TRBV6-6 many CASSPGLTVLNEKLFF
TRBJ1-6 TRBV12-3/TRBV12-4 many CASSSTGGSSPLHF